The rows below give T cell receptor beta chains drawn from one sample of a study of T cells in Graves' hyperthyroidism and ophthalmopathy. TCRdb itself ran the multiplex PCR reads through MiXCR, one entry per CDR3 protein. This repertoire shows about 580,000 distinct CDR3 sequences, around 45% found once; its top ten account for around 7.7%. The sequenced sample consisted of peripheral blood or thyroid tissue (not recorded which). Receptors were obtained from a woman younger than 35 with Graves' hyperthyroidism. The CDR3 runs from the conserved cysteine through the conserved F or W. The D gene is left open where the match is weak. For some rows the clone size is stated as once, few or many, or as a class when expanded; others skip it.

D gene,V gene,clone size,J gene,CDR3 protein,CDR3 DNA
.,TRBV24-1,many,TRBJ1-5,CATSDLPSNQPQHF,TGTGCCACCAGTGATTTGCCCAGCAATCAGCCCCAGCATTTT
.,TRBV25-1,many,TRBJ1-5,CASSGGLGQPQHF,TGTGCCAGCAGTGGAGGGCTTGGTCAGCCCCAGCATTTT
.,TRBV29-1,.,TRBJ2-7,CSVGDPQGAGSYEQHF,TGCAGCGTTGGAGATCCGCAAGGCGCGGGCTCCTACGAGCAGCACTTC
TRBD2,TRBV20-1,.,TRBJ2-2,CSASAPRGIAGTNTGELFF,TGCAGTGCTAGTGCCCCCCGGGGGATAGCGGGAACGAACACCGGGGAGCTGTTTTTT
TRBD1,TRBV5-8,.,TRBJ1-2,CASSPGQGAEYGYTF,TGTGCCAGCAGCCCGGGACAGGGGGCGGAGTATGGCTACACCTTC
TRBD1,TRBV20-1,many,TRBJ2-2,CSASLTGAGELFF,TGCAGTGCTAGCCTGACAGGGGCCGGGGAGCTGTTTTTT
.,TRBV25-1,.,TRBJ1-2,CASRNEPGDLSNYGYTF,TGTGCCAGCAGGAACGAACCCGGCGACCTCTCTAACTATGGCTACACCTTC
.,TRBV4-1,many,TRBJ1-4,CASSQDYRRSNEKLFF,TGCGCCAGCAGCCAAGATTATCGGCGGAGTAATGAAAAACTGTTTTTT
.,TRBV5-1,many,TRBJ2-7,CASSEEGPALEQYF,TGCGCCAGCAGCGAAGAGGGACCCGCCCTGGAGCAGTACTTC
TRBD1,TRBV5-1,many,TRBJ1-2,CASSLEQGVGGYTF,TGCGCCAGCAGCTTGGAACAGGGGGTTGGTGGCTACACCTTC
TRBD1,TRBV5-1,many,TRBJ1-2,CASSRTGGNEANYGYTF,TGCGCCAGCAGCCGGACAGGGGGGAACGAAGCTAACTATGGCTACACCTTC
TRBD1,TRBV7-8,.,TRBJ1-1,CASSKRDRLHREAFF,TGTGCCAGCAGCAAAAGGGACAGGCTTCATCGAGAAGCTTTCTTT
.,TRBV20-1,.,TRBJ2-5,CSASLRGQETQYF,TGCAGTGCTAGCCTACGCGGCCAAGAGACCCAGTACTTC
.,TRBV20-1,.,TRBJ1-2,CSARGPGADGYTF,TGCAGTGCTAGAGGGCCGGGGGCGGATGGCTACACCTTC
.,TRBV4-2,many,TRBJ1-4,CASSDRGLNEKLFF,TGTGCCAGCAGCGACCGGGGCTTAAATGAAAAACTGTTTTTT
.,TRBV7-8,.,TRBJ2-1,CASSLFEGGAYNEQFF,TGTGCCAGCAGCTTATTCGAGGGGGGGGCCTACAATGAGCAGTTCTTC
TRBD2,TRBV7-9,once,TRBJ2-1,CASRRGGLASPRDEQFF,TGTGCCAGCAGACGAGGAGGACTAGCGAGCCCCCGGGATGAGCAGTTCTTC
TRBD1,TRBV20-1,many,TRBJ2-7,CSARQGPYEQYF,TGCAGTGCTCGACAGGGACCCTACGAGCAGTACTTC
.,TRBV12-3/TRBV12-4,few,TRBJ1-4,CASSFSGNNEKLFF,TGTGCCAGCAGTTTCTCAGGGAATAATGAAAAACTGTTTTTT
.,TRBV7-3,once,TRBJ2-1,CASSLRTAVPYNEQFF,TGTGCCAGCAGCTTACGGACGGCTGTACCCTACAATGAGCAGTTCTTC
.,TRBV10-3,many,TRBJ2-7,CAISEDETPDKQYF,TGTGCCATCAGTGAAGACGAGACCCCGGACAAGCAGTACTTC
.,TRBV18,.,TRBJ2-2,CASSPPWDTTGELFF,TGTGCCAGCTCACCACCATGGGACACTACCGGGGAGCTGTTTTTT
.,TRBV6-2/TRBV6-3,many,TRBJ1-2,CASSYNEVGYTF,TGTGCCAGCAGTTACAATGAGGTTGGCTACACCTTC
.,TRBV25-1,.,TRBJ2-5,CASSVSLAGETQYF,TGTGCCAGCAGTGTTAGTCTAGCAGGCGAGACCCAGTACTTC
.,TRBV20-1,once,TRBJ1-1,CSASVGMGIEAFF,TGCAGTGCAAGCGTCGGAATGGGCATAGAGGCTTTCTTT
.,TRBV7-9,.,TRBJ2-2,CASSSRQGFTGELFF,TGTGCCAGCAGCTCTAGGCAGGGATTCACCGGGGAGCTGTTTTTT
.,TRBV9,.,TRBJ2-2,CASSEEGVGKTGELFF,TGTGCCAGCAGCGAGGAAGGTGTGGGAAAGACCGGGGAGCTGTTTTTT
TRBD2,TRBV7-7,.,TRBJ2-7,CASRRTSVTYEQYF,TGTGCTAGCAGGAGGACTAGCGTCACCTACGAGCAGTACTTC
TRBD1,TRBV10-3,many,TRBJ1-1,CAISDSRQGLFEAFF,TGTGCCATCAGTGACTCGCGACAGGGGCTTTTTGAAGCTTTCTTT